This TCR beta chain came from a study of cytomegalovirus exposure and HLA in healthy donors (dated by TCRdb to the late 2010s). For context, the study as a whole: In an earlier analysis of some 610 of the donors, 250 to 350 Gb of sequence data and 120 million or so unique TCR beta sequences from about 180 million T cells were reported. An early release that covered roughly 600 HLA-typed donors contained approximately 300 gigabases of sequencing data and 75 million to 100 million unique TCR sequences. Of the 398 genotyped donors, approximately 80% were placed in the genetic ancestry cluster associated with self-reported Caucasian donors. The study aimed to test whether signatures of past pathogen exposure could be identified by cataloging public T cell receptors. The study profiled the T cell repertoires of 550 to 700 subjects by immunosequencing and related them to cytomegalovirus serostatus. A separate validation cohort of approximately 120 different subjects was used in addition to the roughly 670-subject first cohort. The study combined high-throughput TCR immunosequencing, statistical association of individual TCRs with disease status, and machine learning to predict cytomegalovirus infection status. A later analysis re-examined previously published TCR beta repertoires from just over 650 donors and added high-resolution HLA genotyping to investigate patterns of TCR occurrence. Rather than drawing on any new phenotypic data, the later analysis identified candidate immune exposures from TCR beta sequences and the way those sequences occurred across donors. An earlier analysis of 500 to 650 of the donors applied high-throughput TCR beta sequencing to assess whether each TCR beta V gene segment acted as functional or pseudogenic. Donor age, sex, ethnicity and CMV serostatus were collected together with the repertoire data. A later genetic analysis used genome-wide SNP genotypes for about 60% of the 666 donors, treating that subset as a discovery cohort. All discovery cohort repertoires had been generated on a single sequencing platform. Class I and class II HLA loci were covered by the typing at four-digit resolution. Typing coverage differed by locus: A, B, C, DRB1 and DQB1 were typed in roughly 620-630 donors, DQA1 in about 500, DPA1 in around 610, and DPB1 in roughly 450. Four to six DR-DQ haplotypes were handled as single units for association and clustering, since linkage in the cohort was strong. Among 398 genotyped donors of the cohort, an average of roughly 230,000 unique TCR beta nucleotide sequences was sequenced per donor, of which 15% to 20% were non-productive.

Findings and caveats that apply to the study as a whole: When HLA alleles, especially DR and DQ, strongly co-occurred, TCR associations were difficult to assign to individual alleles. The authors suggested that the approach could potentially be generalized to other disease states and immunological phenotypes. V-gene and J-gene trimming of TCR beta chains was associated with a missense DCLRE1C variant in a later genetic analysis, and the association was replicated in an independent cohort. A later analysis found that HLA-associated TCR beta chains were more clonally expanded and had lower generation probabilities than equally common non-associated chains. A further reported finding was that TCR beta sequences accurately predicted the HLA-A and HLA-B alleles for most subjects in the first cohort. Across donors, most TCR sequences were observed very rarely, whereas some public TCRs were present in many individuals. The presence/absence analyses assumed that sequencing depth was roughly uniform across donors, and that assumption may not be true. Because counts were too low, seventeen rarely observed V segments, including chromosome 9 orphons, were excluded from the earlier analysis of 587 of the donors. In the study, some 180 TCR beta chains were listed as associated with cytomegalovirus. The cohort was sequenced for TCR beta chains only, and without alpha or paired-chain data the features that could be detected were limited. According to a later genetic analysis, donors in an Asian-associated ancestry cluster had fewer N-insertions in productive TCRs than the approximately 700-donor mean. Specific HLA alleles were associated with 18,000 or so TCR beta sequences at a false discovery rate of 0.05 in a later analysis. Three of the identified cytomegalovirus-associated TCR beta chains were confirmed in vitro to be specific for cytomegalovirus antigens. Because HLA typing was unavailable for some donors at each locus, only the typed subset was used in association tests. Correlated functional status among segregating V segments might reflect linkage disequilibrium, but an unknown experimental factor could not be ruled out. The sequencing pipeline was judged likely to have produced a cluster of highly shared sequence variants as a technical artifact. For the cohort, immune exposure information was limited to CMV serostatus. Broadly in line with IMGT annotations, most TCR beta V segments showed up in productive rearrangements about 87% or about 30% of the time in an earlier analysis of under 700 of the donors. Some IMGT-functional V segments, including TRBV6-2 and TRBV6-3, could not be told apart with the 87-base-pair reads, so those segments were excluded. According to a later analysis, parvovirus B19, influenza, CMV and Epstein-Barr virus appeared linked to several top co-occurrence clusters. Cytomegalovirus status was reported to be diagnosed by the classifier with high specificity and sensitivity in both the original and validation cohorts. In a later analysis, most CMV-associated TCR beta chains were found to appear HLA-restricted, with HLA associations seemingly driven largely by CMV exposure. In a later analysis, the rate of TCR association differed among HLA loci, with DRB1 alleles having the most associated TCRs and HLA-C alleles having the fewest.

This clone was picked up one time. There is no known antigen for this receptor. No base-level quality is on record; no much larger clone is a single base apart. The cohort consisted of some 730 healthy bone marrow donors. Cohort members were all nominally healthy when sampled, although unrecorded immune exposures were likely present. The donor tested CMV seronegative, placing the donor among the roughly 400 seronegative members of the cohort. A peripheral blood sample was collected from each donor, and TCR beta sequencing was performed on peripheral blood mononuclear cells. The Qiagen DNeasy Blood Extraction Kit was used to extract genomic DNA from the blood cell samples. Looking up the germline V gene (reference sequence) yields CDR1 DFQATT and CDR2 SNEGSKA. Inclusive of the bounding cysteine and phenylalanine, the CDR3 is 11 residues long. Just CDR3 DNA is preserved here, 33 bases in frame from base 1. V and J are trimmed by 6 bases and 8 bases, and the gene matches miss 4 bases of the junction.

To prepare the library, the immunoSEQ multiplex PCR assay was applied. For the multiplex PCR, a mixture combining 60 forward primers for TCR Vbeta segments and 13 reverse primers for TCR Jbeta segments was used. Amplification of the CDR3 region of rearranged TCR beta genes was performed with a multiplex PCR assay on genomic DNA. On the Illumina HiSeq System, the amplified TCR beta libraries were sequenced as 87-base-pair reads. The published analysis was carried out like this. In a later analysis, approximately 74 million unique TCR beta chains were counted across the approximately 670 repertoires, and roughly 11 million of these chains were shared by at least two donors. To remove PCR and sequencing errors, raw reads were error-corrected and collapsed into unique sequences using a nearest-neighbor algorithm that merged closely related sequences. V, D and J gene segments were assigned by aligning CDR3 sequences to IMGT reference sequences. For a sequence to be retained, a match of at least six nucleotides was required to both a V gene segment and a J gene segment. Rearrangements were called productive when the CDR3 lacked stop codons and stayed in frame with V and J; all others were non-productive. Following IMGT convention, CDR3 was defined as the stretch from the second conserved V-encoded cysteine up to the conserved J-encoded phenylalanine. Sequences without an unambiguous match to a single V gene segment were excluded from the earlier analysis of several hundred of the donors. In an earlier analysis of some 590 of the donors, a V segment was called functional when productive rearrangements were above 56.7%, and segregating when the standard deviation between donors exceeded 5%. A statistical classification framework was built to diagnose cytomegalovirus status from the catalog of TCR beta chain sequences. In a later analysis, V and J genes were assigned by comparing TCR nucleotide sequences against IMGT/GENE-DB human TR gene sequences. In a later analysis, CDR3 sequences and most-parsimonious VDJ recombination scenarios were assigned using the TCRdist pipeline. In a later analysis, every TCR beta chain was defined by the combination of its CDR3 amino acid sequence and its V-gene family, and reads without a unique V-gene family were dropped. A later analysis removed roughly 590 highly shared, low-generation-probability nucleotide sequences to deal with suspected cross-contamination and a sequencing artifact. A later analysis calculated a clonal expansion index for each public chain from normalized within-repertoire ranks of inferred template counts. Generation probabilities in a later analysis came from a VDJ recombination model fitted to out-of-frame rearrangements, and those results were checked against IGoR. Hypergeometric tests were used in a later analysis to score TCR-TCR, TCR-HLA and TCR-CMV co-occurrence, with a repertoire-size bias correction applied to the TCR pairs. False discovery rates were estimated in a later analysis by permuting HLA or CMV assignments 20 times. A later analysis grouped co-occurring TCRs with DBSCAN, adding TCRdist sequence similarity when clustering within HLA-allele-positive subsets. Co-occurrence clustering excluded repertoires with fewer than 30,000 or more than 120,000 public chains, plus five with anomalous nucleotide sharing. Held by TCRdb, this immuneACCESS table contains in-frame sequences only and omits some clones. Under half of the omission traces to an unresolved V gene where checked; the cause of the rest is unknown. The DNA gave D and trimming, while V, J and clone size come from that table. The sample table shows about 170,000 clones, and 60% to 85% are seen once. Around 3% of the sample is in the top ten clones.

The receptor chain draws on TRBV20-1 and TRBJ1-2; 9 nucleotides in the junction match TRBD1. The TCR was taken from a female donor in good health and CMV-seronegative. Sequenced input: PBMCs. The CDR3 loop reads CSARTGEGYTF. The sequenced DNA: TGCAGTGCCCGGACAGGGGAAGGCTACACCTTC.